One sample yielded the 28 T cell receptor beta chains listed below, sequenced in a study of OX40 agonist ivuxolimab in advanced cancers. Here immunoSEQ multiplex PCR was the method, and the copy in TCRdb shows in-frame clones only, minus some. The profile shows 37,000 or so clones, around 83% of them singletons. This specimen was CD4+ or CD8+ T cells sorted from blood, taken in a trial of the OX40 agonist ivuxolimab. These receptors came from an adult with an advanced solid tumor such as melanoma, head and neck, liver or kidney cancer.

The V and J genes are TRBV4-1 and TRBJ1-1; D ambiguous. CDR3 length: 15 residues. Germline CDR1 is MGHRA and CDR2 is YSYEKL. V was trimmed by 1 base and J by 4 bases, leaving 13 bases between them. CDR3 bases: TGCGCCAGCAGCCAAGCACTGGGGTTGGTCACTGAAGCTTTCTTT. It yields the protein CASSQALGLVTEAFF.

J is TRBJ1-2 and V is TRBV6-5; weak D call: TRBD1 (5 bases). The CDR3 runs 13 residues. Trimming cost V 4 bases and J 0 bases, with 6 bases left between them. CDR1 is MNHEY and CDR2 is SVGAGI in the germline V gene. CDR3 protein: CASSLTANYGYTF. The CDR3 DNA reads TGTGCCAGCAGTTTGACAGCTAACTATGGCTACACCTTC.

Here the CDR3 DNA reads TGTGCCACCAGCACCCCTTCCGGGACCGAGACTAACTATGGCTACACCTTC. It is translated as CATSTPSGTETNYGYTF. The V call is TRBV15, the J call TRBJ1-2, with D possibly being TRBD1 (5 bases). Deletions cut 4 bases from V and 0 bases from J, with 18 bases between. The V gene's germline CDR1 is LNHNV and CDR2 YYDKDF (reference sequence). CDR3 size: 17 residues.

The V call is TRBV30, the J call TRBJ2-5; 9 positions match TRBD1. Germline loops: CDR1 GTSNPN, CDR2 SVGIG (reference sequence). The CDR3 runs 15 residues. J gave up 4 bases and V 1 base, and 7 bases lay outside the gene matches. CDR3 nucleotide sequence: TGTGCCTGGAGTGCTACAGGGGGCGCGGGAGAGACCCAGTACTTC. As protein: CAWSATGGAGETQYF. The full variable domain, in which reference TRBV30 and TRBJ2-5 provide the parts outside the CDR3, is SQTIHQWPATLVQPVGSPLSLECTVEGTSNPNLYWYRQAAGRGLQLLFYSVGIGQISSEVPQNLSASRPQDRQFILSSKKLLLSDSGFYLCAWSATGGAGETQYFGPGTRLLVL.

The genes are TRBV5-1 and TRBJ1-2; D unclear. Germline V lookup: CDR1 SGHRS, CDR2 YFSETQ. The CDR3 loop spans 15 amino acids. V dropped 0 bases and J dropped 1 base, with 10 bases sitting between them. The CDR3 DNA reads as TGCGCCAGCAGCTTGGGTGCTCGGGATAACTATGGCTACACCTTC. Protein sequence: CASSLGARDNYGYTF.

This clone has a single count. The chain employs TRBV6-6 and TRBJ2-3, with 12 positions matching TRBD2. V lost 2 bases, J lost 6 bases, and 6 bases stayed unmatched. The CDR3 totals 16 residues. From germline, CDR1 is MNHNY and CDR2 SVGAGI (reference sequence). CDR3 in DNA: TGTGCCAGCAGTTACGCTAGCGGGGGGGCAGGTGATACGCAGTATTTT. Encoded protein: CASSYASGGAGDTQYF.

This rearrangement joins TRBV4-1 to TRBJ2-7, with D possibly matching TRBD1 (5 bases). The V gene's germline CDR1 is MGHRA and CDR2 YSYEKL. This CDR3 contains 15 residues. V was cut by 4 bases and J by 6 bases, with 19 bases left in between. Here the CDR3 DNA reads TGCGCCAGCAGCCTGGGGTACCTAACAGGCGGCGAGCAGTACTTC. It yields the protein CASSLGYLTGGEQYF.

The J gene is TRBJ1-5, the V gene TRBV18, with D unresolved. V lost 3 bases to trimming and J lost 4 bases, with 4 bases between them. The CDR3 sequence is 12 residues long. Germline CDR1 reads KGHSH; CDR2 reads LQKENI. The CDR3 DNA reads TGTGCCAGCTCACCCACAAATCAGCCCCAGCATTTT. This codes for CASSPTNQPQHF.

The CDR3 protein is CASIQDRGNYEQYF. CDR3 nucleotide sequence: TGCGCCAGCATTCAAGACAGGGGAAACTACGAGCAGTACTTC. The chain recombines TRBV10-2 with TRBJ2-7; 8 bases match TRBD1. V lost 7 bases, J lost 3 bases, and 8 bases stayed unmatched. This CDR3 spans 14 amino acids. From germline, CDR1 is WSHSY and CDR2 SAAADI.

The chain links TRBV4-3 to TRBJ2-3; TRBD1 matches at 8 bases. The CDR3 is 14 amino acids. Germline V gives CDR1 LGHNA, CDR2 YSLEER. The trim removed 5 bases at V and 7 bases at J, leaving 8 bases unmatched. The CDR3 coding sequence is TGCGCCAGCAGCTTGGAGAGACAGGGGTATACGCAGTATTTT. Translation gives CASSLERQGYTQYF.

J is TRBJ2-7 and V is TRBV11-2; no clear D gene. The germline CDR1 and CDR2 sequences are SGHAT and FQNNGV. V lost 1 base, J lost 0 bases, and 10 bases lay in between. CDR3 length: 15 amino acids. The CDR3 loop reads CASSLGFGDSYEQYF. In DNA form, the CDR3 reads TGTGCCAGCAGCTTAGGATTCGGAGACTCCTACGAGCAGTACTTC.

The chain couples TRBV30 to TRBJ2-1; a weak D match, TRBD2 (6 bases). CDR1 GTSNPN and CDR2 SVGIG come from the germline V gene (reference sequence). CDR3 size: 13 residues. V was trimmed by 3 bases and J by 5 bases, leaving 11 bases between them. This CDR3 is CAWSGTVHNEQFF. The CDR3, as DNA: TGTGCCTGGAGCGGGACTGTACACAATGAGCAGTTCTTC.

The chain couples TRBV2 to TRBJ1-5; no clear D gene. Trimming pared 6 bases from V and 7 bases from J, leaving 10 bases between. CDR3 length: 12 amino acids. Per the germline V gene, CDR1 is SNHLY and CDR2 is FYNNEI. CDR3 sequence reads: CASRPSGQPQHF. In DNA form, the CDR3 reads TGTGCCAGCAGACCGTCGGGGCAGCCCCAGCATTTT.

The CDR3 DNA reads TGTGCCAGCACCATCAACGGCAGAGAGAATGGCTACACCTTC. Encoded protein: CASTINGRENGYTF. J is TRBJ1-2 and V is TRBV7-4, with D uncertain. CDR1 SGHVT and CDR2 SQSDAQ come from the germline V gene. CDR3 length: 14 residues. V was pared by 7 bases and J by 6 bases, with 18 bases between.

The V and J genes are TRBV28 and TRBJ2-7; D may be TRBD2 (5 bases). The CDR3 spans 14 residues. The V gene's germline CDR1 is MDHEN and CDR2 SYDVKM. Trimming stripped 2 bases from V and 6 bases from J, with 14 bases between. The CDR3 spells CASSLPRERSEQYF. The CDR3 nucleotides are TGTGCCAGCAGTTTACCAAGGGAGAGATCCGAGCAGTACTTC.

The rearrangement uses TRBV15 and TRBJ1-1; D gene ambiguous. V was cut by 3 bases and J by 4 bases, with 15 bases left in between. The length of the CDR3 is 15 residues. Germline values: CDR1 LNHNV, CDR2 YYDKDF (reference sequence). The CDR3 here is CATSSSLSSGTEAFF. Written as DNA, the CDR3 is TGTGCCACCAGCAGCTCTCTGAGTTCGGGCACTGAAGCTTTCTTT.

The chain links TRBV6-4 to TRBJ2-3; 9 positions match TRBD1. Germline V gives CDR1 MRHNA, CDR2 SNTAGT. The CDR3 loop spans 18 amino acids. After removal of 0 bases from V and 2 bases from J, the junction contained 9 bases not matched to a gene. This CDR3 reads CASSDSGGGQGDTDTQYF. The CDR3 DNA is TGTGCCAGCAGTGACTCGGGGGGGGGACAGGGCGACACAGATACGCAGTATTTT.

The chain has TRBV6-5 and TRBJ2-5; tentative D call: TRBD2 (5 bases). Germline-derived CDR1 and CDR2 are MNHEY and SVGAGI. V was cut by 0 bases and J by 5 bases, with 10 bases left in between. This CDR3 is 14 amino acids long. The CDR3 spells CASSYSIGEETQYF. In nucleotides, the CDR3 is TGTGCCAGCAGTTACTCGATCGGGGAGGAGACCCAGTACTTC.

The rearrangement links TRBV30 to TRBJ2-3; 9 nucleotides line up with TRBD2. V lost 5 bases, J lost 0 bases, and 15 bases stayed unmatched. Germline CDR1 GTSNPN, CDR2 SVGIG (reference sequence). This CDR3 has 18 residues. CDR3 residues: CAWDSSRFLAGSTDTQYF. CDR3 in DNA: TGTGCCTGGGACAGTAGCCGCTTTCTAGCGGGAAGCACAGATACGCAGTATTTT.

The chain has TRBV10-3 and TRBJ2-7; no definite D call. Between the trimmed V and J ends, which lost 1 base and 7 bases, there was a span of 5 bases. This CDR3 has 11 residues. The germline V gene encodes CDR1 ENHRY and CDR2 SYGVKD. The CDR3: CAISELREQYF. CDR3 coding DNA: TGTGCCATCAGTGAGTTGCGGGAGCAGTACTTC.

The chain joins TRBV19 to TRBJ1-1, with 8 positions matching TRBD1. The CDR3 extends over 13 amino acids. Germline V gives CDR1 LNHDA, CDR2 SQIVND (reference sequence). Losses at the gene ends were 9 bases for V and 1 base for J; bases not matched to a gene: 4. The CDR3 reads CARGQGRNTEAFF. The CDR3 DNA sequence: TGTGCCAGAGGACAGGGTCGGAACACTGAAGCTTTCTTT.

This sequence joins TRBV9 and TRBJ2-5; 8 bases align to TRBD2. This CDR3 spans 16 amino acids. V gave up 0 bases and J gave up 5 bases; unmatched junction bases: 9. The V gene's germline CDR1 is SGDLS and CDR2 YYNGEE. This CDR3 is CASSVEFGGAGETQYF. In DNA, the CDR3 is TGTGCCAGCAGCGTAGAGTTCGGGGGGGCTGGCGAGACCCAGTACTTC.

The chain couples TRBV6-6 to TRBJ1-1, with D unresolved. The CDR3 contains 13 residues. Germline V gene lookup returns CDR1 MNHNY and CDR2 SVGAGI (reference sequence). Trimming shortened V by 10 bases and J by 4 bases, and 16 bases separated the two germline ends. The CDR3 loop reads CATLSGFGTEAFF. For the CDR3, the DNA is TGTGCCACCCTCTCGGGATTCGGCACTGAAGCTTTCTTT.

This chain connects TRBV5-1 to TRBJ2-1; 8 nucleotides line up with TRBD1. The CDR3 contains 15 residues. Per germline, CDR1 SGHRS and CDR2 YFSETQ. V lost 2 bases to trimming and J lost 4 bases; unmatched junction nucleotides: 5. The CDR3: CASSFSGGTYNEQFF. The CDR3 nucleotides are TGCGCCAGCAGCTTCTCAGGGGGCACGTACAATGAGCAGTTCTTC.

The chain recombines TRBV7-3 with TRBJ2-3; D is perhaps TRBD2 (6 bases). V gave up 5 bases and J gave up 3 bases, with 18 bases separating them. Germline V lookup: CDR1 SGHTA, CDR2 FQGTGA. This CDR3 has 16 amino acids. CDR3 sequence: CASSTRRDDSTDTQYF. The CDR3 bases are TGTGCCAGCAGCACACGGAGGGACGACTCGACAGATACGCAGTATTTT.

The CDR3: CASSPRDIDEKLFF. CDR3 DNA sequence: TGTGCCAGCAGCCCACGGGACATCGATGAAAAACTGTTTTTT. This chain joins TRBV7-9 and TRBJ1-4; perhaps TRBD1 as D (6 bases). In germline, CDR1 is SEHNR, CDR2 FQNEAQ (reference sequence). The CDR3 has 14 amino acids. V lost 5 bases and J lost 6, with 13 bases in between.

This chain connects TRBV29-1 to TRBJ1-2; TRBD1 aligns across 11 bases. V was clipped by 7 bases and J by 8 bases; unmatched bases: 12. Germline V CDR1 and CDR2: SQVTM, ANQGSEA. The CDR3 covers 14 residues. In DNA form, the CDR3 reads TGCAGCGCAACCCCGGGACAGGGGGAGTTAGGCTACACCTTC. Translation gives CSATPGQGELGYTF.

This chain joins TRBV5-4 and TRBJ2-4; 8 bases map to TRBD1. Per germline, CDR1 SGHNT and CDR2 YYREEE (reference sequence). The CDR3 loop spans 17 amino acids. V shed 4 bases and J 5 bases; nucleotides not matched to a gene: 14. The CDR3: CASSQPVQGALQNIQYF. In DNA form, the CDR3 reads TGTGCCAGCAGCCAGCCGGTGCAGGGGGCCCTTCAAAACATTCAGTACTTC.